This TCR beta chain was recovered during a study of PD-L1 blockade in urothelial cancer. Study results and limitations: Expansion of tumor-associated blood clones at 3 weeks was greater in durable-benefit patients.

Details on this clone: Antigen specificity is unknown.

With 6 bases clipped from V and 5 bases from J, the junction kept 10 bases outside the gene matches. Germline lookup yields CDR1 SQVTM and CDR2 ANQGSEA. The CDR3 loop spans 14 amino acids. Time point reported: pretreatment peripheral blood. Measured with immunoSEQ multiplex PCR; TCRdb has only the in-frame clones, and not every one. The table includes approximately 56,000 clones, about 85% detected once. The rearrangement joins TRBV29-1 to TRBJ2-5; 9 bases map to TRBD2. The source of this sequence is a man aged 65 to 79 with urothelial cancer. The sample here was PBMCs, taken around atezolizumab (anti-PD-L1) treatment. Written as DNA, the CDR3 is TGCAGCGTCGAGACCGGGACTAGCTACGAGACCCAGTACTTC. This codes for CSVETGTSYETQYF.